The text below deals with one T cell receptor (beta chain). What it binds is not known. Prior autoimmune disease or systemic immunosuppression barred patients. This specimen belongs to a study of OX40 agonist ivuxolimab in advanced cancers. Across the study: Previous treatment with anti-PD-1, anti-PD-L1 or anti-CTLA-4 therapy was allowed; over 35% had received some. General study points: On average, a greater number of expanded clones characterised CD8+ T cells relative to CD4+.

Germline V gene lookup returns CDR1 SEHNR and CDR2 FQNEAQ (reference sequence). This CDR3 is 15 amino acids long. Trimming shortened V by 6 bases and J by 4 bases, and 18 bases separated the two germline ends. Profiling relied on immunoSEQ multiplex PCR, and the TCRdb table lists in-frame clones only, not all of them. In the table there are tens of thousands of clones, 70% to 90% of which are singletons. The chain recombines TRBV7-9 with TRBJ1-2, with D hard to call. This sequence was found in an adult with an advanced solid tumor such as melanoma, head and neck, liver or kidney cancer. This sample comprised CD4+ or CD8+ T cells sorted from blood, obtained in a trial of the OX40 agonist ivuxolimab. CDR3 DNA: TGTGCCAGCAGTCAAGACATTGGGTTGGTCTATGGCTACACCTTC. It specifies CASSQDIGLVYGYTF.